Listed here is a single TCR beta chain. Its antigen is still unknown. The germline V gene has CDR1 MNHEY and CDR2 SVGAGI. The CDR3 has 15 residues. V gave up 5 bases and J gave up 2 bases; unmatched junction bases: 8. Data came from immunoSEQ multiplex PCR; TCRdb stores just in-frame clones and leaves some out. The sample lists some 660,000 clones; 60% to 75% were seen once. The data were taken from a study of shared clonotypes between healthy human individuals. Whole-study results and caveats: In a handful of donors, around 4.5% of naive CD4 clonotypes appeared in common.

This receptor was identified in a woman younger than 45 in good health. The sequencing sample was made of memory CD4+ T cells sorted from blood. The subset was: CD45RA-negative fraction. The chain couples TRBV6-5 to TRBJ2-7; TRBD2 matches at 8 bases. DNA of the CDR3: TGTGCCAGCAGTCCCGTTAGCGGGACCACCTACGAGCAGTACTTC. As protein: CASSPVSGTTYEQYF.